The rows below give T cell receptor beta chains drawn from one sample of a study of neurological immune-mediated disorders. TCRdb redid the calling of the 5' RACE reads with MiXCR, one entry per CDR3 protein. The table shows tens of thousands of distinct CDR3 sequences, with roughly 13% occurring only once. The sequenced material came from PBMCs. These receptors all stem from a female donor with HTLV-1-associated myelopathy (HAM/TSP). Each CDR3 is given with its conserved first and last residue. A D gene is named only where the DNA matches it firmly. Rows give clone size only sometimes, using once, few, many, or a class for an expanded clone.

clone_size,v_call,d_call,j_call,cdr3_aa,cdr3_nt
-,TRBV5-1,TRBD2,TRBJ2-7,CASGTSGAYEQYF,TGCGCCAGCGGGACTAGCGGGGCGTACGAGCAGTACTTC
many,TRBV5-1,-,TRBJ1-6,CASSLGGMTDNSPLHF,TGCGCCAGCTCCTTGGGCGGTATGACGGATAATTCACCCCTCCACTTT
-,TRBV10-3,TRBD2,TRBJ2-1,CATQRGGNNEQFF,TGTGCCACCCAGCGGGGGGGAAACAATGAGCAGTTCTTC
many,TRBV4-1,-,TRBJ2-5,CASSQDRSLGGTQYF,TGCGCCAGCAGCCAAGATCGGAGCCTAGGGGGGACCCAGTACTTC
many,TRBV10-3,TRBD1,TRBJ2-5,CAIREGTGSQETQYF,TGTGCCATCAGGGAGGGGACAGGGAGCCAAGAGACCCAGTACTTC
many,TRBV4-3,TRBD2,TRBJ2-7,CASSQELAGAYEQYF,TGCGCCAGCAGCCAAGAATTAGCGGGAGCCTACGAGCAGTACTTC
-,TRBV11-2,-,TRBJ1-2,CASSLDVHGRKYGLVF,TGTGCCAGCAGCTTAGACGTCCACGGTCGGAAATATGGCTTGGTCTTC
-,TRBV7-9,-,TRBJ2-3,CASSSNRGGPWGTDTQYF,TGTGCCAGCAGCTCAAACAGGGGGGGGCCCTGGGGTACAGATACGCAGTATTTT
-,TRBV13,TRBD2,TRBJ2-2,CASSLGTSGNTGELFF,TGTGCCAGCAGCTTAGGGACTAGCGGGAACACCGGGGAGCTGTTTTTT
many,TRBV6-5,-,TRBJ2-1,CASSYFSGVYNEQFF,TGTGCCAGCAGTTACTTTTCCGGGGTCTACAATGAGCAGTTCTTC